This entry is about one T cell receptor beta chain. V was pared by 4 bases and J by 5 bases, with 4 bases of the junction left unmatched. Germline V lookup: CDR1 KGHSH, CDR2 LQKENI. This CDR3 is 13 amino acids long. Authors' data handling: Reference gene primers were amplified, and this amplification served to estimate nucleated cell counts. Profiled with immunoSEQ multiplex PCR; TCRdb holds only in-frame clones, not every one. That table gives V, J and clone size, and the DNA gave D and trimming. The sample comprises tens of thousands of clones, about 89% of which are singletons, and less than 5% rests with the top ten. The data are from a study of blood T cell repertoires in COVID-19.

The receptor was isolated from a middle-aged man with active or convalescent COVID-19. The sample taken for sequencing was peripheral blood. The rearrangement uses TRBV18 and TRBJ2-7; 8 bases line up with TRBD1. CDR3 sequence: CASSLMDRDEQYF. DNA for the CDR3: TGTGCCAGCTCACTTATGGACAGGGACGAGCAGTACTTC.